The 8 T cell receptor beta chains below all came from one sample that was sequenced in a study of cytomegalovirus exposure and HLA in healthy donors. The PCR used 60 Vbeta and 13 Jbeta primers. Assay: immunoSEQ multiplex PCR; the TCRdb copy retains only in-frame clones and omits some. The repertoire has some 180,000 clones, around 80% of them found once; the top ten carry about 4%. Sequences were obtained from PBMCs. Receptors originate from a woman aged 55-69 years in good health and CMV-seropositive.

The rearrangement uses TRBV7-6 and TRBJ2-7, with a tentative D call TRBD1 (6 bases). Germline-derived CDR1 and CDR2 are SGHVS and FNYEAQ. The CDR3 runs to 16 residues. Between the trimmed V and J ends, which lost 1 base and 2 bases, there was a span of 15 bases. This CDR3 reads CASSLGATGAPYEQYF. The CDR3 DNA follows: TGTGCCAGCAGCTTAGGCGCGACAGGCGCACCCTACGAGCAGTACTTC.

The rearrangement uses TRBV5-1 and TRBJ2-2; 9 bases align to TRBD2. Germline CDR1 is SGHRS and CDR2 is YFSETQ. The V gene end was trimmed by 6 bases and the J gene end by 6 bases; junction bases not matched to a gene: 6. This CDR3 comprises 14 residues. The CDR3 reads CASMREGLSGELFF. CDR3 bases: TGCGCCAGCATGCGGGAGGGTCTTTCCGGGGAGCTGTTTTTT.

The rearrangement joins TRBV9 to TRBJ1-6; no reliable D call. The CDR3 length is 15 residues. Germline CDR1 is SGDLS and CDR2 is YYNGEE. Trimming cost V 0 bases and J 0 bases, with 4 bases left between them. This CDR3 is CASSVGSSYNSPLHF. The CDR3 DNA reads TGTGCCAGCAGCGTAGGGAGCTCCTATAATTCACCCCTCCACTTT.

The chain combines TRBV4-2 with TRBJ2-1; 7 bases agree with TRBD1. The CDR3 is made up of 15 amino acids. CDR1 LGHNA and CDR2 YNFKEQ come from the germline V gene. V shed 0 bases and J 3 bases; nucleotides not matched to a gene: 2. DNA for the CDR3: TGTGCCAGCAGCCAAGAGGGACAGATCTACAATGAGCAGTTCTTC. Protein sequence: CASSQEGQIYNEQFF.

This clone occurred a few times. J is TRBJ2-7 and V is TRBV5-6, with 8 nucleotides matching TRBD1. Germline V gene data show CDR1 as SGHDT and CDR2 as YYEEEE. Trimming took 2 bases from V and 4 from J; bases not matched to a gene: 11. This CDR3 comprises 16 residues. CDR3 sequence: CASSFRFGTGDYEQYF. The DNA of the CDR3 is TGTGCCAGCAGCTTCCGGTTCGGGACAGGCGATTACGAGCAGTACTTC.

J is TRBJ2-7 and V is TRBV4-2, with 12 nucleotides matching TRBD2. CDR3 length: 18 residues. J lost 0 bases, V lost 0 bases, and 6 bases had no gene match. CDR1 is LGHNA, CDR2 YNFKEQ, per germline. The CDR3 loop reads CASSQEPQTSGSSYEQYF. In nucleotides, the CDR3 is TGTGCCAGCAGCCAAGAACCCCAGACTAGCGGGAGCTCCTACGAGCAGTACTTC.

The chain recombines TRBV27 with TRBJ2-1; 8 bases match TRBD1. Germline CDR1 MNHEY, CDR2 SMNVEV (reference sequence). The CDR3 contains 14 residues. Unmatched junction bases numbered 9, after V lost 2 bases and J lost 12 bases. CDR3 sequence reads: CASSLGQGASMQFF. The CDR3 DNA reads as TGTGCCAGCAGTTTAGGGCAGGGGGCGTCAATGCAGTTCTTC.

The CDR3 is CASSLAKNWGGVNEKLFF. The CDR3 DNA is TGTGCCAGCAGCTTAGCCAAAAATTGGGGGGGCGTGAACGAAAAACTGTTTTTT. The chain employs TRBV7-9 and TRBJ1-4, with D perhaps TRBD1 (6 bases). This CDR3 has 18 amino acids. V dropped 0 bases and J dropped 8 bases, with 22 bases sitting between them. In germline, CDR1 is SEHNR, CDR2 FQNEAQ (reference sequence). The full variable domain, rest sourced from reference TRBV7-9 and TRBJ1-4, is DTGVSQNPRHKITKRGQNVTFRCDPISEHNRLYWYRQTLGQGPEFLTYFQNEAQLEKSRLLSDRFSAERPKGSFSTLEIQRTEQGDSAMYLCASSLAKNWGGVNEKLFFGSGTQLSVL.